The entry that follows covers one T cell receptor (beta chain) sequence. This clonotype showed up many times. What this receptor recognizes is not known. Per-nucleotide qualities are absent, and no much larger clonotype sits a single base away. These data are taken from a study of spatial heterogeneity in lung cancer (dated by TCRdb to about 2019). In the study overall: More beta-chain than alpha-chain transcripts were consistently detected, likely reflecting higher beta-chain transcript abundance. A strong correlation was found between TCR transcript counts in tumor regions and a T cell transcriptional module score from matched bulk RNA-seq. In the raw uncorrected reads, each unique combination of TCR and UMI appeared more than ten times on average. In non-small cell lung cancer, the study made a quantitative comparison of TCR alpha and beta repertoires among multiple tumor regions, matched nontumor lung and blood. The study linked features of the TCR repertoire to counts of nonsynonymous mutations, which were determined by whole-exome sequencing of tumor tissue. Both alpha and beta chains were TCR-sequenced in samples taken at surgery, namely 220 tumor regions, more than 62 matched nontumor lung samples and about 58 PBMC samples. The paper's findings and limits, for the study overall: The tumor nonsynonymous mutation count correlated with the number of expanded intratumoral alpha and beta TCRs. Estimated TCR-seq coverage of tumor T cells was only 5.5% to 8% for alpha chains and approximately 14% for beta chains. Additional single-cell paired TCR alpha and beta sequencing was considered necessary to confirm, at a functional level, the hypothesis that regional TCRs recognize regional mutations. Counts of ubiquitous and regional expanded TCRs were found to correlate with counts of ubiquitous and regional nonsynonymous mutations, respectively.

Including the terminal cysteine and phenylalanine, the CDR3 comprises 14 residues. Only the CDR3 DNA is retained, 42 bases long and in frame from the first base. For this chain, trimming is 2 bases at the V end and 1 base at the J end, and the number of junction bases without a gene match is 1. CDR1 and CDR2, per the germline V gene (reference sequence), are SGHNT and YYREEE. Libraries were made using 5' RACE. TCRdb shows the sequencer as NextSeq 500. To allow correction of PCR and sequencing errors, the TCR library protocol tagged every TCR cDNA molecule with a unique molecular identifier. The source study handled its data this way. TCR identification, UMI-based error correction and CDR3 extraction were performed with Decombinator tools. Expanded TCRs were defined as those above a frequency of 2 per 1,000, corresponding to the top 1% of the tumor frequency distribution. Expanded tumor TCRs were classed as regional if statistically deemed absent (corrected P<0.05) from at least one tumor region, otherwise ubiquitous. Rényi diversity was computed with the R vegan package after subsampling each repertoire 100 times to 5,000 TCRs. CDR3 similarity networks were built from amino acid triplet string-kernel similarity, connecting CDR3s with pairwise similarity above 0.82. The public reads were reanalyzed by TCRdb: fastp trimming at Q25, MiXCR alignment, in-frame beta chains only. Every distinct CDR3 protein forms one entry, paired with its most common genes and DNA. Here the V and J calls rest on TCRdb's processing, not on the authors' analysis. In this sample the table shows around 20,000 distinct CDR3 sequences, around 7% of which occur a single time. The ten largest clones capture under 25% of the sample.

The intended sense of this specimen's time point label: sample taken at primary tumor resection. Samples were obtained from approximately 77 patients with early-stage, untreated non-small cell lung cancer from the lung TRACERx cohort. Whole RNA extracted from tumor and nontumor lung tissue, or from cryopreserved PBMC samples, was used for TCR sequencing without cell sorting. Only patients for whom sufficient RNA was available from at least two tumor regions were selected for TCR sequencing. A lung pathologist reviewed the tumor and adjacent nontumor lung specimens before the specimens were selected.

This specimen consisted of lung tumor tissue, obtained at surgery. The sequence was collected from a female donor with early-stage non-small cell lung cancer. The V and J genes are TRBV5-4 and TRBJ2-7, with 9 bases aligning to TRBD1. The CDR3 has the sequence CASSFGTGSYEQYF. The nucleotides read TGTGCCAGCAGCTTCGGGACAGGGTCCTACGAGCAGTACTTC.